These T cell receptor beta chains were read from a single sample in a study of blood T cell repertoires in COVID-19. The data were produced by immunoSEQ multiplex PCR, yet TCRdb's version contains in-frame clones alone and is incomplete. This sample has some 80,000 clones, with roughly 87% found just once. Sequenced material: peripheral blood. Receptor source: a woman between 50 and 59 years old with active or convalescent COVID-19. The CDR3 runs from the conserved cysteine through the conserved F or W. A D gene is named only where the DNA matches it firmly. Clone size is shown for a subset of rows, as once, few, many or a class of expanded clone.

CDR3nt | CDR3aa | j_gene | v_gene | abundance | d_gene
TGTGCCAGCAGCTTGGCGGGACAGGGGCCGAATCAGCCCCAGCATTTT | CASSLAGQGPNQPQHF | TRBJ1-5 | TRBV5-4 | . | TRBD1
TGCAGTGCCCCTCGCGGCCCTGAAGCTTTCTTT | CSAPRGPEAFF | TRBJ1-1 | TRBV20-1 | . | .
TGTGCCAGCAGTTACTCAGCACTCTACGAGCAGTACTTC | CASSYSALYEQYF | TRBJ2-7 | TRBV6-5 | . | .
TGTGCCATCAGTGAAGGGGCCATGAACACTGAAGCTTTCTTT | CAISEGAMNTEAFF | TRBJ1-1 | TRBV10-3 | . | .
TGTGCCAGCAACCAGGGGTCTAACTATGGCTACACCTTC | CASNQGSNYGYTF | TRBJ1-2 | TRBV18 | . | .
TGTGCCAGCAGTTATCCCCCACCGCGACAGATCTATGGCTACACCTTC | CASSYPPPRQIYGYTF | TRBJ1-2 | TRBV6-2/TRBV6-3 | . | .
TGTGCCAGTAGTATAGAAGCTGACAGGGACACTGAAGCTTTCTTT | CASSIEADRDTEAFF | TRBJ1-1 | TRBV19 | . | TRBD1
TGCAGCGTTGAAAGCGGACTAGCGGGGGCTGGGGCAGATACGCAGTATTTT | CSVESGLAGAGADTQYF | TRBJ2-3 | TRBV29-1 | . | TRBD2
TGTGCCAGCAGCGTAGCTCAGGCTAGCGGAGTACCCACAGATACGCAGTATTTT | CASSVAQASGVPTDTQYF | TRBJ2-3 | TRBV9 | . | TRBD2
TGTGCCAGCAAGGCGGGATTTGGCTACACCTTC | CASKAGFGYTF | TRBJ1-2 | TRBV6-5 | . | .
TGTGCCAGCAGTGAATGGGACAGGACACTCTTGTACTTC | CASSEWDRTLLYF | TRBJ2-7 | TRBV25-1 | few | TRBD1
TGCGCCAGCAGCTTATTGGAGGTCAGGGGAGACAATGAGCAGTTCTTC | CASSLLEVRGDNEQFF | TRBJ2-1 | TRBV5-1 | . | .
TGTGCCAGCTCCCAACAGGGGTTGAACACTGAAGCTTTCTTT | CASSQQGLNTEAFF | TRBJ1-1 | TRBV18 | . | TRBD1
TGTGCAAGTCGCTTGGTAACTGCGGGGGACCTTAATTCCTACGAGCAGTACTTC | CASRLVTAGDLNSYEQYF | TRBJ2-7 | TRBV12-2 | . | .
TGTGCCAGTAGTACCCAGACAGGGGACTGGGACGAGCAGTACTTC | CASSTQTGDWDEQYF | TRBJ2-7 | TRBV19 | . | TRBD1
TGTGCCAGCAGCCAAGTTACGGGGTGGGGTGAAAAACTGTTTTTT | CASSQVTGWGEKLFF | TRBJ1-4 | TRBV3-1/TRBV3-2 | . | .
TGTGCCAGCAGCCCCTCGCAGGGCAATTCACCCCTCCACTTT | CASSPSQGNSPLHF | TRBJ1-6 | TRBV9 | . | .
TGTGCCAGTAGTATCCCGACAGGCCCGCCTGGCTACACCTTC | CASSIPTGPPGYTF | TRBJ1-2 | TRBV19 | . | .
TGCGCCAGCAGCCCCACGGGACAGGGGGTCACTGAAGCTTTCTTT | CASSPTGQGVTEAFF | TRBJ1-1 | TRBV5-1 | . | TRBD1
TGCGCCAGCAGCTCGGGGACAGGGAGTGGCTACACCTTC | CASSSGTGSGYTF | TRBJ1-2 | TRBV5-1 | once | TRBD1
TGTGCCAGCAGCCCCGGAGAAACGAACACCGGGGAGCTGTTTTTT | CASSPGETNTGELFF | TRBJ2-2 | TRBV7-3 | once | .
TGCAGCGTTGAGGCGAACACTGAAGCTTTCTTT | CSVEANTEAFF | TRBJ1-1 | TRBV29-1 | . | .
TGTGCCAGCAGCGTGGGACAGGGGGCATTTGAAAAACTGTTTTTT | CASSVGQGAFEKLFF | TRBJ1-4 | TRBV9 | . | TRBD1
TGTGCCATTCAGGGGGCAGGAGAGACCCAGTACTTC | CAIQGAGETQYF | TRBJ2-5 | TRBV28 | . | TRBD1
TGTGCCAGCAGCCCATCGCCCGGGGGGCGTAGAGATACGCAGTATTTT | CASSPSPGGRRDTQYF | TRBJ2-3 | TRBV7-6 | once | .
TGTGCCAGCAGTGCCCGACAGGGGGCAGTCATCACTGAAGCTTTCTTT | CASSARQGAVITEAFF | TRBJ1-1 | TRBV6-1 | once | TRBD1
TGTGCCACCAGTGCCGGTCCGGGTTTTGAGCAGTTCTTC | CATSAGPGFEQFF | TRBJ2-1 | TRBV24-1 | . | .
TGTGCCAGCAGCTTAGCGCGAAGGGGGGGAGAAGCTTTCTTT | CASSLARRGGEAFF | TRBJ1-1 | TRBV7-8 | . | .
TGTGCCAGCAGTTACTCGGGCCGGGGGGTCCACTATGGCTACACCTTC | CASSYSGRGVHYGYTF | TRBJ1-2 | TRBV6-5 | . | .
TGCGCCAGCTCCAGGGGGAGCAATCAGCCCCAGCATTTT | CASSRGSNQPQHF | TRBJ1-5 | TRBV5-1 | . | TRBD1
TGTGCCAGCAGCTTGCAGGGTAGGGGCTCCGGCTACACCTTC | CASSLQGRGSGYTF | TRBJ1-2 | TRBV5-5 | . | .
TGTGCCAGCAGCTGGATAGCGGGGGGGAGGTCCTACAATGAGCAGTTCTTC | CASSWIAGGRSYNEQFF | TRBJ2-1 | TRBV5-5 | . | TRBD2
TGTGCCAGCAGCTTCCCGGGACATCCGACCTCTGGAAACACCATATATTTT | CASSFPGHPTSGNTIYF | TRBJ1-3 | TRBV7-2 | . | .
TGTGCCAGCAGCCTCCGACTAGCGGGGGGGCTATACAATGAGCAGTTCTTC | CASSLRLAGGLYNEQFF | TRBJ2-1 | TRBV7-2 | . | TRBD2
TGTGCCAGCAGTTACTTGCCCGGGACTAGTGGAGAGACCCAGTACTTC | CASSYLPGTSGETQYF | TRBJ2-5 | TRBV6-5 | . | TRBD2
TGTGCCAGCAGTTTGACGACAGGGCCCGCGGGGGGCTACACCTTC | CASSLTTGPAGGYTF | TRBJ1-2 | TRBV6-2/TRBV6-3 | . | TRBD1
TGTGCCAGTTGGGCGGGACTAGCGGGGAGGGATGAGCAGTTCTTC | CASWAGLAGRDEQFF | TRBJ2-1 | TRBV6-5 | . | TRBD2
TGTGCCAGCAGCCCTACTTGGGACAGGAATCAGCCCCAGCATTTT | CASSPTWDRNQPQHF | TRBJ1-5 | TRBV7-3 | . | TRBD1
TGCGCCAGCAGCTTGGTGGCGGATGGAAACACCATATATTTT | CASSLVADGNTIYF | TRBJ1-3 | TRBV5-1 | . | .
TGTGCCAGCAGTCGCCGGGACATAAAAGAGACCCAGTACTTC | CASSRRDIKETQYF | TRBJ2-5 | TRBV6-2/TRBV6-3 | . | .
TGCGCCAGCAGGCCCGGGACAGAGACCTATAGCAATCAGCCCCAGCATTTT | CASRPGTETYSNQPQHF | TRBJ1-5 | TRBV5-1 | . | TRBD1
TGCAGCGCTTCCAGGGACAGGGTACTCTCCCACGAGCAGTACTTC | CSASRDRVLSHEQYF | TRBJ2-7 | TRBV29-1 | . | TRBD1
TGTGCCAGCAGCCCACAAAGGGGCCTGGGCTACACCTTC | CASSPQRGLGYTF | TRBJ1-2 | TRBV5-6 | . | .
TGTGCCAGCAGTTACCAAGGGGGCGCGATCTATGGCTACACCTTC | CASSYQGGAIYGYTF | TRBJ1-2 | TRBV6-5 | . | TRBD1
TGTGCCAGCAGTGCTAGCGGGGGGGCACCAGATACGCAGTATTTT | CASSASGGAPDTQYF | TRBJ2-3 | TRBV7-8 | . | TRBD2
TGTGCCAGCAGCCAATTGCCCCGGACTAGCGGGGAACACGAGCAGTACTTC | CASSQLPRTSGEHEQYF | TRBJ2-7 | TRBV3-1/TRBV3-2 | . | TRBD2
TGTGCCAGCAGTGAAGGAAACGGGGGGGCTGAAGATACGCAGTATTTT | CASSEGNGGAEDTQYF | TRBJ2-3 | TRBV6-1 | . | TRBD2
TGTGCCAGCAGCTACCCCGGGACAGAGAATGAAGCTTTCTTT | CASSYPGTENEAFF | TRBJ1-1 | TRBV7-8 | . | TRBD1
TGTGCCAGCAGCTTAGGAAGTGCTATCACCGGGGAGCTGTTTTTT | CASSLGSAITGELFF | TRBJ2-2 | TRBV11-1 | . | .
TGCGCCAGCAGCCACAGACAGAGAAACTATGGCTACACCTTC | CASSHRQRNYGYTF | TRBJ1-2 | TRBV4-3 | . | .